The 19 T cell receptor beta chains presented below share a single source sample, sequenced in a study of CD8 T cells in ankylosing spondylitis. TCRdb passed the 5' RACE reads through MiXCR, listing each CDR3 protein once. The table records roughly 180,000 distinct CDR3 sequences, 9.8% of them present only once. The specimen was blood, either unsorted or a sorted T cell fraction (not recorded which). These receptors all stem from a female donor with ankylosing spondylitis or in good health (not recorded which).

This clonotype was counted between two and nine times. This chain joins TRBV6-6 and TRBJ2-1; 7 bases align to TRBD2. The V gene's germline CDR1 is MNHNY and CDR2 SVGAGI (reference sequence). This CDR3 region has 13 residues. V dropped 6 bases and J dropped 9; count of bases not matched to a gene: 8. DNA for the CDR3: TGTGCCAGCAGCTCTTGCGGGAGATGTGAGCAGTTCTTC. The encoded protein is CASSSCGRCEQFF.

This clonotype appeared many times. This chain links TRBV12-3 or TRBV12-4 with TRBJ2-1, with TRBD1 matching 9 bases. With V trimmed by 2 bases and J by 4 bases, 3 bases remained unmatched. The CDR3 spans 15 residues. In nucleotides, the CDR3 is TGTGCCAGCAGTTTACCGGGACAGGGATACAATGAGCAGTTCTTC. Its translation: CASSLPGQGYNEQFF.

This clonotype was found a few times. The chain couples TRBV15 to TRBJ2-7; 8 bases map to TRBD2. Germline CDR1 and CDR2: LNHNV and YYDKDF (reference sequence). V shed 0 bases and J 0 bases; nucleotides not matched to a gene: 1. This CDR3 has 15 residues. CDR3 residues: CATSRDRGGSYEQYF. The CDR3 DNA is TGTGCCACCAGCAGAGATCGGGGGGGCTCCTACGAGCAGTACTTC.

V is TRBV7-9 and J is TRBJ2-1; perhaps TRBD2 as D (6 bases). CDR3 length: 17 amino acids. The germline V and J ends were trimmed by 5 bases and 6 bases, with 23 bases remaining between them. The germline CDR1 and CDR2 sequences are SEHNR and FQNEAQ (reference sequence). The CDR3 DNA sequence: TGTGCCAGCAGCCAGGCCCCCGGGACTGGGGTCTTCAATGAGCAGTTCTTC. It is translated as CASSQAPGTGVFNEQFF.

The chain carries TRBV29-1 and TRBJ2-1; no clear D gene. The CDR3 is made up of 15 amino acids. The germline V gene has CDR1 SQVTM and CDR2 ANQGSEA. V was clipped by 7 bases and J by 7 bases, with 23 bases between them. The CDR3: CSAGPPVPITNEQFF. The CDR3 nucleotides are TGCAGCGCCGGCCCCCCCGTCCCGATCACAAATGAGCAGTTCTTC.

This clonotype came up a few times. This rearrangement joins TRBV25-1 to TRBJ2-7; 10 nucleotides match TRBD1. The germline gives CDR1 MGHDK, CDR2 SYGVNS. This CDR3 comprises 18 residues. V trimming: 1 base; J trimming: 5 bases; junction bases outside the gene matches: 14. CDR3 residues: CASSELLSGDRGLDEQYF. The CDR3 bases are TGTGCCAGCAGTGAATTGTTAAGTGGGGACAGGGGTTTGGACGAGCAGTACTTC.

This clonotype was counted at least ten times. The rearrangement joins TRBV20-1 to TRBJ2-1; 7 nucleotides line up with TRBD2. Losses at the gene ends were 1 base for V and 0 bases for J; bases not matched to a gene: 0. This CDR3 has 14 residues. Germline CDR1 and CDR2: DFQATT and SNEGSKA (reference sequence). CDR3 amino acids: CSARGGGSYNEQFF. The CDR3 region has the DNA TGCAGTGCTAGAGGCGGGGGCTCCTACAATGAGCAGTTCTTC.

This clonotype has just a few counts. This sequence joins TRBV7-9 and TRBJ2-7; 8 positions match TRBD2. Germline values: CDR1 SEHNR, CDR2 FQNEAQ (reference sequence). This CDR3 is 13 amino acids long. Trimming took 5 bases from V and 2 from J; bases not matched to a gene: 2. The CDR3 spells CASSTSGAYEQYF. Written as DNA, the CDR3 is TGTGCCAGCAGCACTAGCGGTGCCTACGAGCAGTACTTC.

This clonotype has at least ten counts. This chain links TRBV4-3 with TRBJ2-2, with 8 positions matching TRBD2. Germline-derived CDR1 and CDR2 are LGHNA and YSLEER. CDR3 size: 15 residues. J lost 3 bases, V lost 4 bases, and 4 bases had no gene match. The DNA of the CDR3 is TGCGCCAGCAGCCCTGGACTAGCCCACACCGGGGAGCTGTTTTTT. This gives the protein CASSPGLAHTGELFF.

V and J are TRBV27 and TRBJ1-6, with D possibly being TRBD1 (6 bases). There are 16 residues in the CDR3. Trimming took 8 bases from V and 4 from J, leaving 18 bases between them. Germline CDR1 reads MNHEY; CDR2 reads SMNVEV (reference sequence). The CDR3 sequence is CASGEHRDPYNSPLHF. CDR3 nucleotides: TGTGCCAGCGGGGAACACAGGGACCCATATAATTCACCCCTCCACTTT.

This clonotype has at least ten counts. CDR3 nucleotide sequence: TGTGCCAGCAGCCCCCACATACGCGAGGAGCAGTTCTTC. Translated: CASSPHIREEQFF. The chain recombines TRBV7-3 with TRBJ2-1; D gene unclear. This CDR3 is 13 amino acids long. Germline lookup yields CDR1 SGHTA and CDR2 FQGTGA. Trimming shortened V by 5 bases and J by 10 bases, and 15 bases separated the two germline ends.

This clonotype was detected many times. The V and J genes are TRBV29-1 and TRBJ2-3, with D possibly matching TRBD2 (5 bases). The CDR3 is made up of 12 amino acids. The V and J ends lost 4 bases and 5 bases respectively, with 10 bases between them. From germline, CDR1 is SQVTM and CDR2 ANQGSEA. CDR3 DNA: TGCAGCGTTGTCCGTGGACTAGATACGCAGTATTTT. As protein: CSVVRGLDTQYF.

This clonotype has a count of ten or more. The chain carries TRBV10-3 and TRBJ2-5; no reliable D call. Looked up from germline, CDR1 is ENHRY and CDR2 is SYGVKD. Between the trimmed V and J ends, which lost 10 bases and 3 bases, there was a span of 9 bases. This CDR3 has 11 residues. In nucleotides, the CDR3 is TGTGCCAGCCCCGCGAAAGAGACCCAGTACTTC. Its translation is CASPAKETQYF.

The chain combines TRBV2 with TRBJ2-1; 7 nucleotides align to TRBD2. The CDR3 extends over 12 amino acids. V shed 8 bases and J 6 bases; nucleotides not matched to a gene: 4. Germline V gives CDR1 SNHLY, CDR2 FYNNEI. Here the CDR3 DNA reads TGTGCCAGCGTCGGCGGGAGCAATGAGCAGTTCTTC. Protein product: CASVGGSNEQFF.

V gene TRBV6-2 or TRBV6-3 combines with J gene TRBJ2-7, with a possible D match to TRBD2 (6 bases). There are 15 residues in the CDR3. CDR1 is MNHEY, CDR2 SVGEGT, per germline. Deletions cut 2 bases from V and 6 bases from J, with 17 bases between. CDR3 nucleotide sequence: TGTGCCAGCAGTTACATTTCGGGAGCGGGCCCCGAGCAGTACTTC. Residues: CASSYISGAGPEQYF.

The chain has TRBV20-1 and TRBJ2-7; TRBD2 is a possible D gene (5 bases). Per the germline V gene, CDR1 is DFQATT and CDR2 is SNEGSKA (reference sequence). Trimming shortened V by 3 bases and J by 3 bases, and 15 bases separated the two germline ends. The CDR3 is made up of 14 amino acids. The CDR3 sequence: CSASGLAPLYEQYF. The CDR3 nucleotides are TGCAGTGCTAGTGGGCTAGCCCCCCTCTACGAGCAGTACTTC.

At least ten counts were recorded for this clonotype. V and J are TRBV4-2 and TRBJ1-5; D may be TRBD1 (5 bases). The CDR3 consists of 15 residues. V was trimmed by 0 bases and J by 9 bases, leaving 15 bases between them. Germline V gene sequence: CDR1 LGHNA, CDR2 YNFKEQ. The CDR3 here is CASSQEERGIRPQHF. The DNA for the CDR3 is TGTGCCAGCAGCCAAGAAGAAAGGGGAATCAGGCCCCAGCATTTT.

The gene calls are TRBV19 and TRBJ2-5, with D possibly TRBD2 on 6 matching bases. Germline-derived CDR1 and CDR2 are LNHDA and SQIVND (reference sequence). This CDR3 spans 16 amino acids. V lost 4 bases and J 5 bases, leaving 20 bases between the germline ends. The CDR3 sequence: CASSNRRRRGGETQYF. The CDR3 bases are TGTGCCAGTAGTAATAGGAGGAGGAGGGGCGGGGAGACCCAGTACTTC.

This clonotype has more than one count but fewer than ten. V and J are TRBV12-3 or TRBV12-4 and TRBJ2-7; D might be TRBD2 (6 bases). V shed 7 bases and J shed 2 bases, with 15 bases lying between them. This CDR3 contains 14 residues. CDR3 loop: CASTPGTHTYEQYF. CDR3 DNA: TGTGCCAGCACCCCCGGGACTCATACCTACGAGCAGTACTTC.